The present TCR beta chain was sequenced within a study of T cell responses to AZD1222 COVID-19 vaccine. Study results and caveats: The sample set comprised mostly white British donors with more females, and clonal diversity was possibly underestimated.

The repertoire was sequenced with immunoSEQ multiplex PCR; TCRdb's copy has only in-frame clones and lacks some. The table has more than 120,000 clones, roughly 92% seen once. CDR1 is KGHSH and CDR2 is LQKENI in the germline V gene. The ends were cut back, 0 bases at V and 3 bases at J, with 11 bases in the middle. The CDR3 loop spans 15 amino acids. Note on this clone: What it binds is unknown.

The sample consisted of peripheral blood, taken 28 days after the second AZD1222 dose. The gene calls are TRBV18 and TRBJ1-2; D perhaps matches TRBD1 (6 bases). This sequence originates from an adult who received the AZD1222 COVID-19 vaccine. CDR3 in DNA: TGTGCCAGCTCACCACCGTCCAGGGGAGACTATGGCTACACCTTC. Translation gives CASSPPSRGDYGYTF.